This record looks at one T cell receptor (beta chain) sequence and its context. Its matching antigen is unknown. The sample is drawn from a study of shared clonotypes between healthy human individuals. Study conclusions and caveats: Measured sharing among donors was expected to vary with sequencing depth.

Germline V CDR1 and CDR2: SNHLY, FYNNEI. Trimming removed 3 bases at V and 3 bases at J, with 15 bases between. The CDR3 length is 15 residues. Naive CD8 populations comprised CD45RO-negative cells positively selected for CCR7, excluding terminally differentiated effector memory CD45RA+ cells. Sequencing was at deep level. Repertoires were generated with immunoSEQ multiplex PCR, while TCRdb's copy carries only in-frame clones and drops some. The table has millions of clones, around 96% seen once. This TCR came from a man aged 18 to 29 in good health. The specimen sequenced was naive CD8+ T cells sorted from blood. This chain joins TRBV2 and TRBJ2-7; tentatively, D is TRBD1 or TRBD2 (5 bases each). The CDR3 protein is CASSDGWGSIYEQYF. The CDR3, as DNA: TGTGCCAGCAGTGATGGTTGGGGGAGCATCTACGAGCAGTACTTC.